The sequence of this TCR beta chain was determined in a study of cytomegalovirus exposure and HLA in healthy donors. Study details: Earlier sequencing of 150 million to 200 million T cells yielded approximately 100 million unique TCR beta sequences.

The CDR3 totals 16 residues. CDR1 SEHNR and CDR2 FQNEAQ come from the germline V gene (reference sequence). Study results and caveats: By a later analysis, the bulk of CMV-associated TCR beta chains appeared HLA-restricted. Exclusion applied to some V segments, including TRBV6-2 and TRBV6-3, as they were indistinguishable. When a later analysis was performed, an Asian-associated ancestry cluster reportedly had fewer N-insertions than the approximately 700-donor mean.

As to this clone: Its antigen is unidentified. At one boundary the junction diverges from the germline segment, which might be a read error.

Amplification used 60 Vbeta primers and 13 Jbeta primers. The data were produced by immunoSEQ multiplex PCR, yet TCRdb's version contains in-frame clones alone and is incomplete. This sample has 150,000 to 200,000 clones; 65% to 85% occur once, and the top ten carry 4.5% to 5.5%. Sequencing input: PBMCs. The sequence was collected from a woman aged 50 to 65 in good health and CMV-seropositive. The rearrangement links TRBV7-9 to TRBJ1-6; TRBD1 matches 7 bases. The CDR3 DNA follows: TGTTCCAGCAGCCGACAAACAGGGGCCGGGGATTCACCCCTCCACTTT. Protein: CSSSRQTGAGDSPLHF. The complete variable domain, with remaining parts taken from reference TRBV7-9 and TRBJ1-6, reads DTGVSQNPRHKITKRGQNVTFRCDPISEHNRLYWYRQTLGQGPEFLTYFQNEAQLEKSRLLSDRFSAERPKGSFSTLEIQRTEQGDSAMYLCSSSRQTGAGDSPLHFGNGTRLTVT.